This is a list of T cell receptor beta chains from one sample in a study of T cell responses to AZD1222 COVID-19 vaccine. Profiling relied on immunoSEQ multiplex PCR, and the TCRdb table lists in-frame clones only, not all of them. This repertoire shows 150,000 or so clones, roughly 90% found once; its top ten account for about 3%. Here the sequenced sample was peripheral blood, taken on day 0 of AZD1222 vaccination. Receptor source: an adult in good health. CDR3s include the opening cysteine and the closing phenylalanine or tryptophan. Fields, in order: clone size, V gene, D gene, J gene, CDR3 protein, CDR3 DNA. A D gene is named only where the DNA matches it firmly. The size entry is marked missing in some rows and otherwise reads once, few, many or a size class.

>once|TRBV2|TRBD1|TRBJ1-5
CASSYRGFSPQHF
TGTGCCAGCAGTTACAGGGGGTTCTCGCCCCAGCATTTT
>NA|TRBV6-1|TRBD2|TRBJ2-1
CASSALTGTSPNEQFF
TGTGCCAGCAGTGCATTGACCGGGACTAGCCCCAATGAGCAGTTCTTC
>NA|TRBV19|NA|TRBJ1-4
CASSMGQVATNEKLFF
TGTGCCAGTAGTATGGGCCAGGTCGCAACTAATGAAAAACTGTTTTTT
>few|TRBV5-1|TRBD1|TRBJ2-7
CASSRDRYSYEQYF
TGCGCCAGCAGTCGGGACAGGTACTCCTACGAGCAGTACTTC
>NA|TRBV3-1/TRBV3-2|NA|TRBJ1-1
CASSQELRGAFF
TGTGCCAGCAGCCAAGAACTAAGAGGAGCTTTCTTT
>once|TRBV30|TRBD1|TRBJ1-2
CAWSGTGFAYGYTF
TGTGCCTGGAGTGGGACAGGGTTTGCCTATGGCTACACCTTC
>NA|TRBV24-1|NA|TRBJ2-3
CATSPNSGDTQYF
TGTGCCACCAGTCCCAACTCAGGAGATACGCAGTATTTT
>NA|TRBV6-5|TRBD1|TRBJ2-7
CASSPQTGAAYEQYF
TGTGCCAGCAGTCCCCAGACAGGGGCCGCCTACGAGCAGTACTTC
>once|TRBV9|NA|TRBJ1-2
CASSAGQAVGRIGYTF
TGTGCCAGCAGCGCAGGACAAGCCGTAGGAAGGATTGGCTACACCTTC
>NA|TRBV9|NA|TRBJ1-5
CASSVEGLQPQHF
TGTGCCAGCAGCGTGGAGGGGCTTCAGCCCCAGCATTTT
>NA|TRBV28|NA|TRBJ2-7
CASSFSDRDYEQYF
TGTGCCAGCAGTTTTTCGGACCGAGACTACGAGCAGTACTTC
>NA|TRBV2|NA|TRBJ1-1
CASRREKNTEAFF
TGTGCCAGCAGGAGGGAGAAGAACACTGAAGCTTTCTTT
>NA|TRBV6-1|TRBD1|TRBJ2-7
CASSGSAPGQSYEQYF
TGTGCCAGCAGTGGATCAGCTCCGGGACAGTCCTACGAGCAGTACTTC
>NA|TRBV5-4|NA|TRBJ1-4
CASSDDGFNEKLFF
TGTGCCAGCAGCGATGACGGATTTAATGAAAAACTGTTTTTT
>NA|TRBV5-8|NA|TRBJ2-7
CASSFGHLGSYEQYF
TGTGCCAGCAGCTTCGGGCATTTGGGCTCCTACGAGCAGTACTTC
>NA|TRBV9|NA|TRBJ1-6
CASSGLDSPLHF
TGTGCCAGCAGCGGTCTCGATTCACCCCTCCACTTT
>NA|TRBV19|NA|TRBJ1-5
CASSVRAVLDQPQHF
TGTGCCAGTAGTGTGAGAGCGGTACTCGATCAGCCCCAGCATTTT
>NA|TRBV5-4|NA|TRBJ1-2
CASSLLGIKGSDPSYGYTF
TGTGCCAGCAGCTTGTTGGGGATAAAGGGCTCCGACCCTAGCTATGGCTACACCTTC
>NA|TRBV6-1|NA|TRBJ1-6
CASNQGLGSPLHF
TGTGCCAGCAACCAGGGCCTTGGTTCACCCCTCCACTTT
>few|TRBV6-1|NA|TRBJ1-2
CASSDPGRGIYGYTF
TGTGCCAGCAGTGACCCCGGGAGGGGAATCTATGGCTACACCTTC
>NA|TRBV5-4|NA|TRBJ2-7
CASSPTRGHYEQYF
TGTGCCAGCAGCCCGACTCGGGGCCACTACGAGCAGTACTTC
>NA|TRBV7-8|NA|TRBJ2-3
CASSTGTLGDTQYF
TGTGCCAGCAGCACCGGGACTCTGGGAGATACGCAGTATTTT
>NA|TRBV29-1|TRBD2|TRBJ2-1
CSVEPSTSGRDEQFF
TGCAGCGTTGAACCCTCGACTAGCGGGAGGGATGAGCAGTTCTTC
>NA|TRBV7-6|NA|TRBJ1-1
CASSSRGGTEAFF
TGTGCCAGCAGCTCCCGCGGAGGGACTGAAGCTTTCTTT
>NA|TRBV12-5|NA|TRBJ1-5
CASGFADSFNQPQHF
TGTGCTAGTGGTTTCGCGGACAGCTTCAATCAGCCCCAGCATTTT
>NA|TRBV5-1|NA|TRBJ2-1
CASSLPREMDTASNEQFF
TGCGCCAGCAGCTTGCCACGGGAGATGGATACCGCATCCAATGAGCAGTTCTTC
>NA|TRBV14|NA|TRBJ1-4
CASGPCTSDEKLFF
TGTGCCAGCGGTCCCTGTACAAGCGATGAAAAACTGTTTTTT
>once|TRBV11-2|TRBD2|TRBJ2-7
CASSLLTSGGTAYEQYF
TGTGCCAGCAGCTTACTCACTAGCGGGGGGACCGCCTACGAGCAGTACTTC
>NA|TRBV28|NA|TRBJ1-3
CASRRRGNTIYF
TGTGCCAGCAGAAGAAGGGGAAACACCATATATTTT
>NA|TRBV15|TRBD2|TRBJ2-1
CATSRDPSLAGVYNEQFF
TGTGCCACCAGCAGAGATCCCTCCCTAGCGGGGGTATACAATGAGCAGTTCTTC
>NA|TRBV6-5|NA|TRBJ1-1
CASSLGMNTEAFF
TGTGCCAGCAGTTTAGGAATGAACACTGAAGCTTTCTTT
>NA|TRBV11-3|NA|TRBJ2-1
CASSLDVNEQFF
TGTGCCAGCAGCTTAGACGTCAATGAGCAGTTCTTC
>NA|TRBV3-1/TRBV3-2|TRBD1|TRBJ1-2
CASSPGQGAITNGYTF
TGTGCCAGCAGCCCCGGACAGGGGGCGATTACCAATGGCTACACCTTC
>NA|TRBV7-8|NA|TRBJ2-1
CASSPIRFDSYNEQFF
TGTGCCAGCAGCCCTATACGGTTTGACTCCTACAATGAGCAGTTCTTC
>NA|TRBV7-2|NA|TRBJ1-2
CASSGSWTEIYGYTF
TGTGCCAGCAGCGGTTCTTGGACAGAGATCTATGGCTACACCTTC
>NA|TRBV4-2|NA|TRBJ1-6
CASSRPGIQDNSPLHF
TGTGCCAGCAGCCGCCCGGGGATACAGGATAATTCACCCCTCCACTTT
>NA|TRBV19|NA|TRBJ2-2
CASSSLERLTGELFF
TGTGCCAGTAGTAGTTTGGAGCGCCTCACCGGGGAGCTGTTTTTT